This T cell receptor (beta chain) was captured in a study of T cells after yellow fever vaccination (dated by TCRdb to the late 2010s). Turning to the overall study: The SMART-Seq v4 Ultra Low Input RNA kit was used to prepare libraries from fractions with low cell numbers. Bulk TCR alpha and beta repertoires were sequenced longitudinally to track T-cell clones before and after primary and booster YFV17D yellow fever vaccination. The cohort comprised two healthy male donors, one aged 18 to 30 and one aged 30 to 40 years. Blood samples were taken at several timepoints before and after primary and secondary immunization, and bulk PBMC replicates and cell subsets were isolated. Results and caveats for the whole study, not just this receptor: A small share of clonotypes occurred in both CD4 and CD8 compartments, likely arising from convergent recombination. The secondary T-cell response was weaker than the primary response but faster, peaking on day 5 instead of day 15. After the booster, most of the clones that had expanded following primary vaccination were detected again (roughly 97% of CD4 and around 90% of CD8), which suggests that memory was broadly maintained. Computational filtering was required because FACS-sorted repertoires could contain abundant contaminating clonotypes from the bulk population. Because the study included only a couple of donors, the extent to which the findings can be generalized is limited.

This clonotype was recorded a few times. What this receptor recognizes is not known. The input lacks base qualities; no much larger clone sits a single base away. Trimming accounts for 5 bases at V and 3 bases at J, while the number of junction bases matched to no gene is 3. The CDR3 measures 13 amino acids from cysteine to phenylalanine. Only the CDR3 portion is preserved as DNA: 39 bases, with reading frame beginning at the first base. Looking up the germline V gene yields CDR1 SGHRS and CDR2 YFSETQ. The intended sense of this specimen's treatment or condition label: live attenuated yellow fever vaccine strain. At every blood-draw timepoint, two biological replicates of bulk PBMCs were collected. PBMCs were isolated from peripheral blood using a standard Ficoll-Paque protocol. RNA was extracted with TriZol from bulk PBMCs, CD4 and CD8 fractions, and dextramer-positive and dextramer-negative fractions.

TCR cDNA was synthesized by 5'RACE template switching, through which a universal primer site and unique molecular identifiers were introduced. cDNA synthesis was primed from both the TCR alpha and TCR beta constant segments. Two PCR steps were used to amplify libraries, with sample barcodes and sequencing adapters being added in the second step. Libraries were sequenced on Illumina HiSeq 2500 (2x100 bp) or NovaSeq (2x150 bp). Under the source paper's analysis protocol: Demultiplexing of reads and collapsing into UMI consensus sequences were performed with MIGEC, and V(D)J alignment was carried out with MiXCR. Vaccine-responding clonotypes were defined with edgeR using replicate PBMC samples, requiring FDR below 0.01 and a log2 fold change above 5 up to day 15. Bulk clonotypes were assigned CD4 or CD8 identity according to which sequenced CD4 or CD8 repertoire held them at higher abundance. The public reads were run again by TCRdb, first through fastp at Q25 and then through MiXCR, and only productive beta chains were kept. Each CDR3 protein gets just one entry, which takes the most common genes and DNA from the rows behind it. These V and J calls rely on TCRdb rather than the paper's analysis. This sample comprises 500,000 to 650,000 distinct CDR3 sequences, less than 20% of them detected only once. 15% to 20% of the sample is held by the ten biggest clonotypes.

This specimen was PBMCs, taken 4 to 6 days after the first yellow fever vaccination. The receptor was derived from a man in his late teens or twenties who received the YFV17D yellow fever vaccine. The sequence joins TRBV5-1 to TRBJ2-3; 7 bases in between match TRBD1. This receptor has the CDR3 CASRRDRTDTQYF. The nucleotide sequence is given as TGCGCCAGCAGAAGGGACAGAACAGATACGCAGTATTTT.